Below are 15 T cell receptor beta chains sequenced from a single sample in a study of blood T cell repertoires in COVID-19. Data came from immunoSEQ multiplex PCR; TCRdb stores just in-frame clones and leaves some out. The sample consists of approximately 330,000 clones, roughly 90% of them appearing once. Source material: peripheral blood. The receptors derive from a woman in her 50s with active or convalescent COVID-19.

V gene TRBV5-5 combines with J gene TRBJ2-7; 8 bases are shared with TRBD1. CDR3 length: 14 residues. Germline-derived CDR1 and CDR2 are SGHKS and YYEKEE (reference sequence). Trimming took 0 bases from V and 5 from J; bases not matched to a gene: 4. CDR3 sequence: CASSLGRGPDEQYF. The CDR3 DNA is TGTGCCAGCAGCTTGGGCAGGGGGCCCGACGAGCAGTACTTC.

This clone was seen just once. The J gene is TRBJ2-1, the V gene TRBV27; possible D gene TRBD1, 5 bases. V lost 4 bases and J 5 bases, leaving 24 bases between the germline ends. The length of the CDR3 is 18 residues. Per the germline V gene, CDR1 is MNHEY and CDR2 is SMNVEV (reference sequence). CDR3 sequence: CASSSRGREGLGDNEQFF. In nucleotides, the CDR3 is TGTGCCAGCAGTTCCCGCGGCAGGGAAGGGCTTGGGGACAATGAGCAGTTCTTC.

This clone showed up just once. The CDR3 DNA sequence: TGCGCCAGCTTCCGGGACAGGGCTCCGAACACTGAAGCTTTCTTT. Translating it yields CASFRDRAPNTEAFF. The chain carries TRBV5-1 and TRBJ1-1; 9 nucleotides align to TRBD1. CDR1 and CDR2 (germline): SGHRS, YFSETQ. The CDR3 loop spans 15 amino acids. The ends lost 7 bases at V and 1 base at J; junction bases unmatched: 8.

The chain carries TRBV3-1 (or the pseudogene TRBV3-2) and TRBJ1-2; tentative D call: TRBD1 (6 bases). The CDR3 runs 14 residues. Trimming took off 4 bases at V and 5 bases at J, with 14 bases between the two ends. The germline V gene has CDR1 LGHDT and CDR2 YNNKEL (reference sequence). In DNA form, the CDR3 reads TGTGCCAGCAGCCCAGCGGGGGCCGAATATGGCTACACCTTC. Its translation: CASSPAGAEYGYTF.

V and J are TRBV19 and TRBJ2-1; 11 positions agree with TRBD2. Germline values: CDR1 LNHDA, CDR2 SQIVND (reference sequence). The CDR3 is 18 amino acids. J gave up 2 bases and V 4 bases, and 10 bases lay outside the gene matches. The CDR3 DNA is TGTGCCAGTAGTAGTGCTAGCGGGAGGCCCCGAACCTACAATGAGCAGTTCTTC. It encodes CASSSASGRPRTYNEQFF.

The genes are TRBV5-1 and TRBJ2-2, with 8 bases matching TRBD2. The CDR3 runs 15 residues. With V trimmed by 5 bases and J by 0 bases, 3 bases remained unmatched. The germline V gene has CDR1 SGHRS and CDR2 YFSETQ. The CDR3 bases are TGCGCCAGCAGGCGGGGGGCCTCGAACACCGGGGAGCTGTTTTTT. Translating it yields CASRRGASNTGELFF.

The chain employs TRBV9 and TRBJ2-2; a weak D match, TRBD1 (6 bases). Germline lookup yields CDR1 SGDLS and CDR2 YYNGEE. The CDR3 is made up of 15 amino acids. Trimming removed 3 bases from V and 3 bases from J, with 12 bases in between. CDR3 in DNA: TGTGCCAGCAGCGCGGGGAACAGGGACACCGGGGAGCTGTTTTTT. Protein product: CASSAGNRDTGELFF.

The chain is built from TRBV7-6 and TRBJ2-2; TRBD1 aligns across 9 bases. This CDR3 comprises 17 residues. The germline V gene has CDR1 SGHVS and CDR2 FNYEAQ. The V gene end was trimmed by 0 bases and the J gene end by 5 bases; junction bases not matched to a gene: 7. The CDR3 loop is CASSLATGGGRTGELFF. The CDR3 DNA reads TGTGCCAGCAGCTTAGCGACAGGGGGTGGCAGGACCGGGGAGCTGTTTTTT.

This clone occurred a few times. J is TRBJ1-5 and V is TRBV18, with no clear D. Trimming stripped 3 bases from V and 4 bases from J, with 19 bases between. The CDR3 is 17 residues long. CDR1 and CDR2 (germline): KGHSH, LQKENI. As DNA, the CDR3 is TGTGCCAGCTCACCGACCCGGATGGGCTGGCCAAATCAGCCCCAGCATTTT. Translated, it gives CASSPTRMGWPNQPQHF.

Here the CDR3 reads CAWSLGGTGKNTIYF. CDR3 bases: TGTGCCTGGAGTTTGGGGGGGACAGGCAAAAACACCATATATTTT. This chain connects TRBV30 to TRBJ1-3, with TRBD1 matching 8 bases. Trimming cost V 2 bases and J 6 bases; bases outside gene matches: 9. This CDR3 has 15 residues. Germline loops: CDR1 GTSNPN, CDR2 SVGIG (reference sequence). The complete variable domain, with remaining parts taken from reference TRBV30 and TRBJ1-3, reads SQTIHQWPATLVQPVGSPLSLECTVEGTSNPNLYWYRQAAGRGLQLLFYSVGIGQISSEVPQNLSASRPQDRQFILSSKKLLLSDSGFYLCAWSLGGTGKNTIYFGEGSWLTVV.

The V gene is TRBV6-6, the J gene TRBJ2-7; 10 bases align to TRBD2. CDR1 is MNHNY, CDR2 SVGAGI, per germline (reference sequence). The CDR3 loop spans 15 amino acids. J gave up 4 bases and V 0 bases, and 3 bases lay outside the gene matches. The CDR3 nucleotides read TGTGCCAGCAGTTACTCCTCTAGCGGGGGTTACGAGCAGTACTTC. Its protein product is CASSYSSSGGYEQYF.

This chain links TRBV5-1 with TRBJ1-4; a weak D match, TRBD1 (6 bases). Germline V gives CDR1 SGHRS, CDR2 YFSETQ. Trimming stripped 7 bases from V and 5 bases from J, with 12 bases between. CDR3 length: 13 residues. The CDR3, as DNA: TGCGCCAGCTCCCAGGGGTCAAATGAAAAACTGTTTTTT. Protein sequence: CASSQGSNEKLFF.

CDR3 DNA sequence: TGTGCCAGCAGTTACGAAGGGACAGCCATGAACACTGAAGCTTTCTTT. Its protein is CASSYEGTAMNTEAFF. V usage is TRBV6-2 or TRBV6-3 and J usage is TRBJ1-1, with 7 bases that match TRBD1. The trim removed 2 bases at V and 0 bases at J, leaving 6 bases unmatched. The CDR3 runs to 16 residues. Germline V gene data show CDR1 as MNHEY and CDR2 as SVGEGT.

J is TRBJ1-1 and V is TRBV7-8, with D unclear. V was pared by 5 bases and J by 1 base, with 11 bases between. Germline V gene data show CDR1 as SGHVS and CDR2 as FQNEAQ. The CDR3 is made up of 14 amino acids. This CDR3 is CASSNKLSNTEAFF. The CDR3 region has the DNA TGTGCCAGCAGCAATAAGCTCTCGAACACTGAAGCTTTCTTT.

This chain links TRBV11-2 with TRBJ2-6; a weak D match, TRBD2 (6 bases). The CDR3 sequence is 16 residues long. The germline V and J ends were trimmed by 5 bases and 3 bases, with 14 bases remaining between them. Germline V gene data show CDR1 as SGHAT and CDR2 as FQNNGV. CDR3 loop: CASSLYGGYGANVLTF. The CDR3 region has the DNA TGTGCCAGCAGCCTCTACGGGGGATATGGGGCCAACGTCCTGACTTTC.